Sequencing of this T cell receptor (beta chain) was carried out in a study of neurological immune-mediated disorders. Findings and caveats of the study: None of the CDR3 amino acid sequences found in expanded clones was shared across subjects. This suggests that the TCR-beta repertoires were private in all groups.

TCRdb reprocessed the 5' RACE reads via MiXCR and lists one record per CDR3 protein. The table includes 40,000 to 55,000 distinct CDR3 sequences, around 10% detected once. This clonotype was detected ten times or more. Its antigen remains unidentified. The CDR3 covers 15 residues. V shed 2 bases and J shed 3 bases, with 14 bases lying between them. Germline lookup yields CDR1 SGHRS and CDR2 YFSETQ. This chain joins TRBV5-1 and TRBJ1-1; a possible D gene is TRBD1 (6 bases). This TCR came from a woman in her forties with HTLV-1-associated myelopathy (HAM/TSP). What was sequenced was PBMCs. The CDR3 here is CASSFSTGSDTEAFF. The CDR3 nucleotides are TGCGCCAGCAGCTTTAGCACAGGGTCCGACACTGAAGCTTTCTTT.